This TCR beta chain was recorded in a study of cytomegalovirus exposure and HLA in healthy donors. The PCR contained 60 Vbeta and 13 Jbeta primers. Assay used: immunoSEQ multiplex PCR; TCRdb lists only in-frame clones, some missing. The repertoire holds about 190,000 clones, 70% to 90% seen once, with around 2% in the top ten. The length of the CDR3 is 13 residues. Germline V CDR1 and CDR2: SGDLS, YYNGEE. V lost 0 bases to trimming and J lost 5 bases, with 9 bases between them. Everyone who donated was a healthy bone marrow donor. The gene calls are TRBV9 and TRBJ2-7; D is unclear. The clonotype comes from a young woman in good health and CMV-seropositive. The sequenced sample was PBMCs. The CDR3 DNA follows: TGTGCCAGCAGCGTAGCTCAGGCCGACGAGCAGTACTTC. It is translated as CASSVAQADEQYF.